This TCR beta chain was retrieved from a study of blood T cell repertoires in COVID-19. Libraries were prepared by immunoSEQ multiplex PCR; TCRdb keeps only in-frame clonotypes and omits some of them. This table has some 150,000 clones, about 85% appearing once. This TCR was recovered from a woman aged 60-75 years with active or convalescent COVID-19. Specimen: peripheral blood.

The CDR3 DNA is TGTGCCAGCAGCTTCGGAGACGCTATCTATGGCTACACCTTC. The encoded protein is CASSFGDAIYGYTF. The rearrangement links TRBV7-9 to TRBJ1-2; D gene unclear. Trimming left V 3 bases short and J 4 bases short, with 12 bases between. The CDR3 loop spans 14 amino acids. Germline CDR1 SEHNR, CDR2 FQNEAQ (reference sequence).